This T cell receptor beta chain was recorded in a study of cytomegalovirus exposure and HLA in healthy donors. Profiled with immunoSEQ multiplex PCR; TCRdb holds only in-frame clones, not every one. The table has about 200,000 clones, roughly 84% seen once. Sequenced: PBMCs. The source of this sequence is a woman younger than 45 in good health and CMV-seropositive.

Here the CDR3 DNA reads TGTGCCAGCAGCGGGGCTAGGTTCCAGGGGGACAGGGCGAGCGAGCAGTACTTC. It encodes CASSGARFQGDRASEQYF. This rearrangement joins TRBV5-6 to TRBJ2-7; 9 bases are shared with TRBD1. Trimming removed 4 bases from V and 6 bases from J; junction bases left unmatched: 20. The CDR3 is made up of 18 amino acids. Germline V CDR1 and CDR2: SGHDT, YYEEEE.